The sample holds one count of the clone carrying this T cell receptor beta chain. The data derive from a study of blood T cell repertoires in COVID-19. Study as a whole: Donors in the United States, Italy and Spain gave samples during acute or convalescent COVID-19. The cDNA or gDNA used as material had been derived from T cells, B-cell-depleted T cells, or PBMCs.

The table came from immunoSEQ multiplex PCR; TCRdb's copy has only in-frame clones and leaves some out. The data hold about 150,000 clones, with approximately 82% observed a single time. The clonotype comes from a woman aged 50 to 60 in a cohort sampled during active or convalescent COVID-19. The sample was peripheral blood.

The CDR3 here is CACATGPYNEQFF. DNA for the CDR3: TGTGCCTGCGCGACAGGTCCCTACAATGAGCAGTTCTTC. The chain uses TRBV6-5 and TRBJ2-1, with TRBD1 as a possible D gene (6 bases). V was shortened by 11 bases and J by 2 bases, with 13 bases between the two germline ends. CDR3 length: 13 residues. Per the germline V gene, CDR1 is MNHEY and CDR2 is SVGAGI.